Below, 25 T cell receptor beta chains from the same sample are listed, as sequenced in a study of T cell responses to AZD1222 COVID-19 vaccine. Data came from immunoSEQ multiplex PCR; TCRdb stores just in-frame clones and leaves some out. The sample has roughly 150,000 clones, around 93% seen once. The sequencing here drew on peripheral blood, taken on day 0 of AZD1222 vaccination. The source is an adult in good health.

As concerns this clone: In this CDR3 the conserved last residue, phenylalanine or tryptophan, is missing, so a read error is likely. No DNA is shown, since the ends of the CDR3 on it are uncertain; the CDR3 is the one TCRdb lists. CDR3 amino acids: CASSRGPPLSVKTAI. The chain employs TRBV3-1 (or the pseudogene TRBV3-2) and TRBJ1-2. Ends included, the CDR3 has 15 residues. The germline gives CDR1 LGHDT, CDR2 YNNKEL (reference sequence).

V gene TRBV19 combines with J gene TRBJ2-3; D is possibly TRBD2 (5 bases). Germline CDR1 and CDR2: LNHDA and SQIVND (reference sequence). V was trimmed by 6 bases and J by 2 bases, leaving 12 bases between them. The CDR3 spans 14 residues. CDR3 sequence: CASSKEGYTDTQYF. CDR3 sequence (DNA): TGTGCCAGTAGCAAAGAGGGCTACACAGATACGCAGTATTTT.

This clone was seen once. This sequence joins TRBV7-2 and TRBJ2-7; D is uncertain. Trimming left V 2 bases short and J 0 bases short, with 14 bases between. Germline CDR1 SGHTA, CDR2 FQGNSA. The CDR3 loop spans 16 amino acids. Written as DNA, the CDR3 is TGTGCCAGCAGCTTAACTCGGCAACCCCCCTCCTACGAGCAGTACTTC. Protein product: CASSLTRQPPSYEQYF.

The chain carries TRBV11-3 and TRBJ2-6, with D unclear. The CDR3 totals 16 residues. V was shortened by 1 base and J by 0 bases, with 7 bases between the two germline ends. The germline gives CDR1 SGHNT, CDR2 YENEEA. The CDR3 reads CASSLVGYSGANVLTF. The CDR3 DNA sequence: TGTGCCAGCAGCTTAGTTGGTTACTCTGGGGCCAACGTCCTGACTTTC.

This clone was counted ten times or more. V gene TRBV3-1 (or the pseudogene TRBV3-2) combines with J gene TRBJ1-1, with 7 bases fitting TRBD1. The ends lost 1 base at V and 7 bases at J; junction bases unmatched: 9. The germline CDR1 and CDR2 sequences are LGHDT and YNNKEL (reference sequence). CDR3 length equals 15 residues. CDR3 DNA sequence: TGTGCCAGCAGCCAAGGGAAGGGGGCGCGCGGTGAAGCTTTCTTT. Translated: CASSQGKGARGEAFF.

Only a few counts were recorded for this clone. This chain connects TRBV6-1 to TRBJ1-1; TRBD1 agrees at 10 bases. Per the germline V gene, CDR1 is MNHNS and CDR2 is SASEGT. This CDR3 has 14 amino acids. Trimming took 3 bases from V and 6 from J; bases not matched to a gene: 4. CDR3 in DNA: TGTGCCAGCAGTGATGACAGGGGGCTTTCTGAAGCTTTCTTT. Amino acids: CASSDDRGLSEAFF.

The genes are TRBV18 and TRBJ1-5; D gene unclear. CDR3 size: 16 residues. V was trimmed by 3 bases and J by 1 base, leaving 13 bases between them. Germline V lookup: CDR1 KGHSH, CDR2 LQKENI. The CDR3 protein is CASSPRQTGSNQPQHF. DNA of the CDR3: TGTGCCAGCTCACCTCGGCAGACCGGCAGCAATCAGCCCCAGCATTTT.

The chain employs TRBV5-5 and TRBJ2-2; no clear D. This CDR3 has 15 residues. Germline loops: CDR1 SGHKS, CDR2 YYEKEE (reference sequence). V shed 2 bases and J shed 4 bases, with 12 bases lying between them. The CDR3 spells CASSLYNSVTGELFF. The DNA for the CDR3 is TGTGCCAGCAGCTTATATAACAGCGTCACCGGGGAGCTGTTTTTT.

The chain carries TRBV5-1 and TRBJ2-7; 8 nucleotides agree with TRBD2. The ends lost 1 base at V and 2 bases at J; junction bases unmatched: 5. Germline V gene sequence: CDR1 SGHRS, CDR2 YFSETQ. This CDR3 is built from 15 residues. For the CDR3, the DNA is TGCGCCAGCAGCTTGCGGAGCGGGAGTCCCTACGAGCAGTACTTC. It yields the protein CASSLRSGSPYEQYF. The variable domain in full, with the rest retrieved from reference TRBV5-1 and TRBJ2-7, is KAGVTQTPRYLIKTRGQQVTLSCSPISGHRSVSWYQQTPGQGLQFLFEYFSETQRNKGNFPGRFSGRQFSNSRSEMNVSTLELGDSALYLCASSLRSGSPYEQYFGPGTRLTVT.

The rearrangement joins TRBV2 to TRBJ1-6; D not certain. Germline V gene data show CDR1 as SNHLY and CDR2 as FYNNEI. The CDR3 is made up of 16 amino acids. Trimming left V 5 bases short and J 5 bases short, with 16 bases between. CDR3 loop: CASSSGRTLDNSPLHF. CDR3 DNA sequence: TGTGCCAGCAGTAGCGGCCGGACCCTAGATAATTCACCCCTCCACTTT.

The chain links TRBV7-2 to TRBJ2-1; 10 positions agree with TRBD2. V was clipped by 0 bases and J by 5 bases; unmatched bases: 10. Germline V gives CDR1 SGHTA, CDR2 FQGNSA. The CDR3 contains 18 residues. The CDR3 nucleotides are TGTGCCAGCAGCTTAGCGCGGGGGGTTAGCGGGAGGAACAATGAGCAGTTCTTC. This codes for CASSLARGVSGRNNEQFF.

J is TRBJ2-6 and V is TRBV3-1 (or the pseudogene TRBV3-2); D is ambiguous. Germline values: CDR1 LGHDT, CDR2 YNNKEL (reference sequence). Trimming stripped 3 bases from V and 0 bases from J, with 12 bases between. The CDR3 consists of 17 residues. CDR3 sequence (DNA): TGTGCCAGCAGCCAGGAGCAGACTTACTCTGGGGCCAACGTCCTGACTTTC. It is translated as CASSQEQTYSGANVLTF.

The chain has TRBV19 and TRBJ1-1; the D gene is possibly TRBD1 (5 bases). This CDR3 is 15 amino acids long. Germline assignment: CDR1 LNHDA and CDR2 SQIVND (reference sequence). The V and J ends lost 1 base and 5 bases respectively, with 14 bases between them. The CDR3 sequence: CASSIVGGDRTEAFF. CDR3 in DNA: TGTGCCAGTAGTATAGTCGGGGGGGACCGAACTGAAGCTTTCTTT.

This chain links TRBV5-1 with TRBJ2-7, with 11 bases lining up with TRBD2. Losses at the gene ends were 4 bases for V and 2 bases for J; bases not matched to a gene: 5. CDR1 is SGHRS, CDR2 YFSETQ, per germline. CDR3 length: 15 amino acids. CDR3 sequence reads: CASSPLAGGPYEQYF. The CDR3 DNA follows: TGCGCCAGCAGCCCCTTAGCGGGAGGGCCCTACGAGCAGTACTTC.

V gene TRBV11-2 combines with J gene TRBJ2-7, with 9 bases fitting TRBD1. V dropped 6 bases and J dropped 6; count of bases not matched to a gene: 9. The CDR3 covers 14 residues. CDR1 is SGHAT and CDR2 is FQNNGV in the germline V gene. CDR3 in amino acids: CASSSGQGGFEQYF. The CDR3 DNA reads TGTGCCAGCAGTTCGGGACAGGGAGGCTTCGAGCAGTACTTC.

The chain joins TRBV4-1 to TRBJ2-1; 7 bases agree with TRBD2. J gave up 6 bases and V 4 bases, and 0 bases lay outside the gene matches. Per germline, CDR1 MGHRA and CDR2 YSYEKL. CDR3 length: 12 residues. CDR3 amino acids: CASSLAGNEQFF. Written as DNA, the CDR3 is TGCGCCAGCAGCCTAGCGGGCAATGAGCAGTTCTTC.

The chain carries TRBV2 and TRBJ1-5; a weak D match, TRBD1 (6 bases). Per germline, CDR1 SNHLY and CDR2 FYNNEI. V gave up 6 bases and J gave up 7 bases, with 10 bases separating them. CDR3 size: 12 residues. The CDR3 here is CASRDSAQPQHF. The CDR3 nucleotides are TGTGCCAGCAGGGACAGTGCCCAGCCCCAGCATTTT.

V is TRBV5-1 and J is TRBJ2-7; possibly TRBD2 for D (5 bases). Trimming cost V 4 bases and J 0 bases, with 20 bases left between them. Germline V gene sequence: CDR1 SGHRS, CDR2 YFSETQ. The CDR3 runs 17 residues. The CDR3 DNA sequence: TGCGCCAGCAGCCTGATGCCCCCGGGGTTGAACTCCTACGAGCAGTACTTC. Translating it yields CASSLMPPGLNSYEQYF.

The gene calls are TRBV5-1 and TRBJ1-1; possible D gene TRBD1, 6 bases. The CDR3 has 14 amino acids. V was shortened by 6 bases and J by 4 bases, with 16 bases between the two germline ends. The V gene's germline CDR1 is SGHRS and CDR2 YFSETQ. Here the CDR3 DNA reads TGCGCCAGCACCATTCAGGGGAGAGGCACTGAAGCTTTCTTT. Protein sequence: CASTIQGRGTEAFF. Combining the CDR3 with reference TRBV5-1 and TRBJ1-1 gives the whole variable domain KAGVTQTPRYLIKTRGQQVTLSCSPISGHRSVSWYQQTPGQGLQFLFEYFSETQRNKGNFPGRFSGRQFSNSRSEMNVSTLELGDSALYLCASTIQGRGTEAFFGQGTRLTVV.

The chain is built from TRBV4-1 and TRBJ1-5; no clear D. This CDR3 is built from 15 residues. Trimming removed 3 bases from V and 8 bases from J, with 17 bases in between. CDR1 and CDR2 from the germline V gene are MGHRA and YSYEKL. The CDR3: CASSQAQEREKPQHF. The DNA for the CDR3 is TGCGCCAGCAGCCAGGCCCAGGAAAGGGAAAAGCCCCAGCATTTT.

This clone appeared a few times. The sample has other DNA sequences that encode this CDR3 too. The rearrangement joins TRBV30 to TRBJ2-6; D is uncertain. The CDR3 is made up of 12 amino acids. From germline, CDR1 is GTSNPN and CDR2 SVGIG (reference sequence). The ends were cut back, 4 bases at V and 2 bases at J, with 3 bases in the middle. The CDR3 sequence: CAWTAGANVLTF. CDR3 DNA sequence: TGTGCCTGGACCGCTGGGGCCAACGTCCTGACTTTC.

The CDR3 is CASSRGQSNYGYTF. Here the CDR3 DNA reads TGCGCCAGCAGCCGGGGACAGTCTAACTATGGCTACACCTTC. The chain links TRBV5-1 to TRBJ1-2, with 7 bases lining up with TRBD1. V lost 4 bases, J lost 0 bases, and 3 bases stayed unmatched. The CDR3 contains 14 residues. The V gene's germline CDR1 is SGHRS and CDR2 YFSETQ. Full variable domain (outside the CDR3, taken from reference TRBV5-1 and TRBJ1-2): KAGVTQTPRYLIKTRGQQVTLSCSPISGHRSVSWYQQTPGQGLQFLFEYFSETQRNKGNFPGRFSGRQFSNSRSEMNVSTLELGDSALYLCASSRGQSNYGYTFGSGTRLTVV.

The CDR3: CASSGKTGSAGLFF. The CDR3 DNA is TGCGCCAGCAGTGGGAAGACAGGGTCGGCGGGACTGTTTTTT. The rearrangement links TRBV10-2 to TRBJ1-4, with 7 bases that match TRBD1. The CDR3 loop spans 14 amino acids. The germline V gene encodes CDR1 WSHSY and CDR2 SAAADI. J lost 13 bases, V lost 4 bases, and 12 bases had no gene match.

This chain uses TRBV3-1 (or the pseudogene TRBV3-2) with TRBJ2-1; 8 bases line up with TRBD2. Germline V gene sequence: CDR1 LGHDT, CDR2 YNNKEL (reference sequence). The CDR3 totals 15 residues. The junction had 3 bases not matched to a gene; V was cut back by 5 bases and J by 0 bases. The CDR3 here is CASSFTSGSYNEQFF. As DNA, the CDR3 is TGTGCCAGCAGCTTTACTAGCGGCTCCTACAATGAGCAGTTCTTC.

This clone occurred once. The V gene is TRBV16, the J gene TRBJ1-5; D might be TRBD1 (6 bases). V lost 0 bases, J lost 7 bases, and 10 bases lay in between. The CDR3 has 14 residues. Per germline, CDR1 KGHSY and CDR2 FQNENV. The CDR3 sequence: CASSQSSGAQPQHF. The CDR3 DNA sequence: TGTGCCAGCAGCCAATCATCAGGGGCCCAGCCCCAGCATTTT.